This TCR beta chain was profiled in a study of blood T cell repertoires in COVID-19. Measured with immunoSEQ multiplex PCR; TCRdb has only the in-frame clones, and not every one. The data show 300,000 to 350,000 clones, with more than 70% seen just once and 1.5% to 2% held by the top ten. This CDR3 is built from 14 residues. The junction had 4 bases not matched to a gene; V was cut back by 7 bases and J by 1 base. CDR1 is SGHRS, CDR2 YFSETQ, per germline. The table lists this clone with a few counts. The V call is TRBV5-1, the J call TRBJ1-1; 10 nucleotides line up with TRBD1. The clonotype was recovered from a woman aged 25 to 39 with COVID-19, enrolled during active disease. Sequencing was done on a sample of peripheral blood. The CDR3 DNA is TGCGCCAGCGCCCGGGACAGGGGGAACACTGAAGCTTTCTTT. Protein: CASARDRGNTEAFF.